Each of the 22 T cell receptor beta chains below was sequenced from the same sample in a study of cytomegalovirus exposure and HLA in healthy donors. The primer mix had 60 Vbeta and 13 Jbeta primers. Clones were read by immunoSEQ multiplex PCR, and TCRdb kept only the in-frame ones, dropping some. The sample carries about 120,000 clones, approximately 80% recorded once. Sequenced sample: PBMCs. These TCRs come from a woman aged 25 to 45 in good health and CMV-seronegative.

CDR3 in DNA: TGCGCCAGCAGCTTCCTAGCGGGAGGATACGAGCAGTACTTC. Its protein product is CASSFLAGGYEQYF. The chain employs TRBV5-1 and TRBJ2-7; TRBD2 agrees at 11 bases. CDR1 SGHRS and CDR2 YFSETQ come from the germline V gene. The length of the CDR3 is 14 residues. V dropped 2 bases and J dropped 4; count of bases not matched to a gene: 2.

This clone was detected only a few times. Different DNA sequences within this sample yield the same CDR3. The J gene is TRBJ2-2, the V gene TRBV27; unclear D gene. There are 12 residues in the CDR3. The V end lost 2 bases, the J end lost 6 bases, and 4 bases lay between the germline ends. CDR1 and CDR2 from the germline V gene are MNHEY and SMNVEV (reference sequence). CDR3 nucleotides: TGTGCCAGCAGTTTACTAGCCGGGGAGCTGTTTTTT. This codes for CASSLLAGELFF.

The chain links TRBV30 to TRBJ2-1; 9 bases are shared with TRBD2. J was trimmed by 3 bases and V by 7 bases; bases with no gene match: 13. CDR1 is GTSNPN and CDR2 is SVGIG in the germline V gene (reference sequence). The CDR3 runs 16 residues. In DNA form, the CDR3 reads TGTGCCTCCTTATCATGGGCGGGAGGGAACTACAATGAGCAGTTCTTC. This translates into CASLSWAGGNYNEQFF.

This chain uses TRBV30 with TRBJ1-1; weak D call: TRBD1 (5 bases). V was cut by 2 bases and J by 4 bases, with 17 bases left in between. Germline V gene sequence: CDR1 GTSNPN, CDR2 SVGIG (reference sequence). The CDR3 runs to 15 residues. In nucleotides, the CDR3 is TGTGCCTGGAGTCGGGGCGGGGAGGGAGGCACTGAAGCTTTCTTT. Translation: CAWSRGGEGGTEAFF.

The V call is TRBV7-2, the J call TRBJ2-1; 10 bases fit TRBD2. The CDR3 loop spans 16 amino acids. J was trimmed by 5 bases and V by 5 bases; bases with no gene match: 9. The germline V gene encodes CDR1 SGHTA and CDR2 FQGNSA. In nucleotides, the CDR3 is TGTGCCAGCAGCCCTAGCGGGGGAGGGAACCACAATGAGCAGTTCTTC. It is translated as CASSPSGGGNHNEQFF.

A few counts support this clone. The gene calls are TRBV2 and TRBJ1-2; 7 bases align to TRBD1. Trimming took 0 bases from V and 10 from J; bases not matched to a gene: 8. CDR3 length equals 14 residues. Germline-derived CDR1 and CDR2 are SNHLY and FYNNEI. In DNA, the CDR3 is TGTGCCAGCAGTGAAGCGCTAGGGGGACAGTCCTACACCTTC. This translates into CASSEALGGQSYTF.

J is TRBJ2-1 and V is TRBV7-6; 8 nucleotides align to TRBD2. V lost 0 bases and J lost 9; bases outside the gene matches: 16. The germline CDR1 and CDR2 sequences are SGHVS and FNYEAQ. The CDR3 runs 18 residues. The CDR3 DNA reads as TGTGCCAGCAGCTTAGCGCTACGAGCGGGAGCGACCTTAGGTGAGCAGTTCTTC. This gives the protein CASSLALRAGATLGEQFF.

CDR3 region: CAISGGQGGTEAFF. In DNA form, the CDR3 reads TGTGCCATCAGTGGTGGACAGGGGGGTACTGAAGCTTTCTTT. The V and J genes are TRBV10-3 and TRBJ1-1; 10 bases align to TRBD1. The germline CDR1 and CDR2 sequences are ENHRY and SYGVKD. This CDR3 is built from 14 residues. Losses at the gene ends were 4 bases for V and 5 bases for J; bases not matched to a gene: 4.

V usage is TRBV2 and J usage is TRBJ2-2; D is possibly TRBD2 (5 bases). The V and J ends lost 8 bases and 4 bases respectively, with 14 bases between them. The CDR3 covers 14 residues. Germline loops: CDR1 SNHLY, CDR2 FYNNEI. In DNA, the CDR3 is TGTGCCAGCCGGGAAACAGCCACCACCGGGGAGCTGTTTTTT. It yields the protein CASRETATTGELFF.

The chain couples TRBV6-5 to TRBJ1-4, with 10 nucleotides matching TRBD1. V shed 2 bases, J shed 7 bases, and the junction held 4 bases outside the gene matches. This CDR3 comprises 15 residues. The germline CDR1 and CDR2 sequences are MNHEY and SVGAGI. CDR3 DNA: TGTGCCAGCAGTTACCAGACAGGGGGCGGTGAAAAACTGTTTTTT. This encodes CASSYQTGGGEKLFF.

A few counts support this clone. The J gene is TRBJ1-3, the V gene TRBV29-1, with TRBD1 as a possible D gene (5 bases). Between the trimmed V and J ends, which lost 0 bases and 3 bases, there was a span of 12 bases. In germline, CDR1 is SQVTM, CDR2 ANQGSEA. CDR3 length: 15 residues. The CDR3 DNA reads as TGCAGCGTTGAAGATGGTTGGGGGGTTGGAAACACCATATATTTT. It yields the protein CSVEDGWGVGNTIYF.

The V call is TRBV30, the J call TRBJ2-7, with D hard to call. The V end lost 0 bases, the J end lost 4 bases, and 4 bases lay between the germline ends. This CDR3 region has 11 residues. From germline, CDR1 is GTSNPN and CDR2 SVGIG (reference sequence). In DNA form, the CDR3 reads TGTGCCTGGAGTGTACAGTACGAGCAGTACTTC. This gives the protein CAWSVQYEQYF.

The J gene is TRBJ2-5, the V gene TRBV18; D gene unclear. Gene TRBJ2-7 matches the end of the DNA better, so the J call may be wrong. Germline V gene sequence: CDR1 KGHSH, CDR2 LQKENI. This CDR3 comprises 13 residues. CDR3 nucleotides: TGTGCCAGCTCACCGTCAACCATCTACGAGCAGTACTTC. Amino acid sequence: CASSPSTIYEQYF.

The chain links TRBV7-9 to TRBJ1-3, with a tentative D call TRBD1 (5 bases). The CDR3 contains 14 residues. V was trimmed by 5 bases and J by 1 base, leaving 9 bases between them. CDR1 and CDR2 from the germline V gene are SEHNR and FQNEAQ (reference sequence). The CDR3 here is CASSTRTSGNTIYF. CDR3 nucleotides: TGTGCCAGCAGCACAAGGACATCTGGAAACACCATATATTTT.

The V gene is TRBV6-6, the J gene TRBJ1-1; 9 bases map to TRBD1. The CDR3 length is 15 residues. Germline values: CDR1 MNHNY, CDR2 SVGAGI (reference sequence). Trimming at V came to 2 bases and at J to 2 bases, leaving 3 bases not matched to a gene. For the CDR3, the DNA is TGTGCCAGCAGTTACCAGGGACAGGGTAACACTGAAGCTTTCTTT. Its translation: CASSYQGQGNTEAFF.

The J gene is TRBJ2-7, the V gene TRBV4-2; TRBD2 might be the D (6 bases). CDR3 length: 15 amino acids. CDR1 is LGHNA, CDR2 YNFKEQ, per germline. V was pared by 3 bases and J by 2 bases, with 14 bases between. The CDR3 nucleotides are TGTGCCAGCAGCCAGGACCGGGACTTAACCTACGAGCAGTACTTC. Its protein is CASSQDRDLTYEQYF.

V gene TRBV6-5 combines with J gene TRBJ1-1, with D maybe TRBD1 (6 bases). Germline assignment: CDR1 MNHEY and CDR2 SVGAGI. This CDR3 has 14 amino acids. The V gene lost 6 bases and the J gene lost 5 bases, with 16 bases spanning the gap. CDR3 bases: TGTGCCAGCAGGATTACAGGGCTGGGAACTGAAGCTTTCTTT. Encoded protein: CASRITGLGTEAFF.

This clone is judged medium-sized. The chain has TRBV30 and TRBJ1-6, with a tentative D call TRBD1 (6 bases). Germline V lookup: CDR1 GTSNPN, CDR2 SVGIG (reference sequence). The CDR3 runs to 15 residues. V shed 5 bases and J shed 3 bases, with 14 bases lying between them. The CDR3: CAWQIRTDYNSPLHF. In nucleotides, the CDR3 is TGTGCCTGGCAGATTCGGACAGACTATAATTCACCCCTCCACTTT.

The chain has TRBV19 and TRBJ2-7; D gene uncertain. The CDR3 is 16 amino acids. Per the germline V gene, CDR1 is LNHDA and CDR2 is SQIVND (reference sequence). Trimming took 3 bases from V and 2 from J, leaving 17 bases between them. CDR3 sequence: CASSMLHQASTYEQYF. The CDR3 DNA reads as TGTGCCAGTAGTATGCTTCACCAGGCGTCTACCTACGAGCAGTACTTC.

The V and J genes are TRBV5-1 and TRBJ1-1; possibly TRBD1 for D (6 bases). In germline, CDR1 is SGHRS, CDR2 YFSETQ. The CDR3 is 12 residues long. Trimming pared 7 bases from V and 1 base from J, leaving 8 bases between. The CDR3 region is CASRTANTEAFF. CDR3 sequence (DNA): TGCGCCAGCCGGACAGCGAACACTGAAGCTTTCTTT.

A few counts support this clone. CDR3 nucleotides: TGTGCCAGTAGTTACGGGAGGGAAGGCGGGCAGTTCTTC. It codes for CASSYGREGGQFF. The V call is TRBV19, the J call TRBJ2-1; 8 bases are a match to TRBD2. V gave up 5 bases and J gave up 12 bases; unmatched junction bases: 9. The CDR3 runs to 13 residues. Germline CDR1 and CDR2: LNHDA and SQIVND (reference sequence).

The J gene is TRBJ1-4, the V gene TRBV4-1; TRBD1 agrees at 8 bases. CDR3 size: 16 residues. CDR1 is MGHRA and CDR2 is YSYEKL in the germline V gene. Trimming removed 0 bases from V and 8 bases from J; junction bases left unmatched: 8. The CDR3 sequence is CASSQDWQGAGEKLFF. The CDR3 nucleotides are TGCGCCAGCAGCCAAGATTGGCAGGGGGCTGGGGAAAAACTGTTTTTT.